This TCR beta chain comes out of a study of T cells in Graves' hyperthyroidism and ophthalmopathy (dated by TCRdb to the late 2010s). With regard to the full study: Peripheral blood samples were taken at initial diagnosis, before any treatment was given. TCR V-J signatures able to tell the groups apart were searched for in a discovery cohort of 100 or so patients, of whom over 40 had Graves' ophthalmopathy and roughly 58 had stable Graves' hyperthyroidism. In addition, the study compared T-cell repertoires in thyroid tissue and in blood from five to seven Graves' hyperthyroidism patients. The paper describes TCR Vbeta CDR3 sequencing of 135 peripheral blood samples, made up of 43 ophthalmopathy patients, 70 to 75 hyperthyroidism patients and 17 progressor patients. Once sampling was done, hyperthyroidism patients were given methimazole at a starting dose of 30 mg daily, whereas ophthalmopathy patients were given high-dose intravenous methylprednisolone. The 100 discovery patients were randomly split 7:3 into training and test sets. Whether ophthalmopathy could be predicted prospectively was tested in an independent validation cohort made up of about 20 hyperthyroidism patients plus 17 patients who later progressed to ophthalmopathy.

TCR beta CDR3 regions were amplified from RNA transcripts. A first-round RT-PCR of the TCR CDR3 used the HTBI primer set with the Qiagen OneStep RT-PCR kit. Libraries were constructed in a second round of multiplex PCR, after which size selection and purification were performed. Sequencing of the libraries was done on an Illumina HiSeq2000 using paired-end 100 bp reads. Per the source publication's procedure: SOAPnuke was used to process the raw data, throwing out any read that contained adapters or uncalled bases, had a mean Phred below 15, or lacked an exact constant-primer or identifier match. COPE v1.2.5 was used to merge high-quality paired reads, and clonotypes were defined as unique nucleotide sequences. Clonotypes were aligned to IMGT TRBV, TRBD and TRBJ reference segments using MiTCR v1.1. The analysis was restricted to V-J combinations with a frequency above 0.0001, which together covered about 99% of the repertoires. A TCS score was defined as the ratio of F50 (clonal expansion) to E x V (chaos), with BLOSUM62-based TCRdist applied between CDR3 peptides within each V-J. Welch's t-statistics and random forest reduced 500 to 550 V-J features to fewer than 15, which were used in a naive Bayes classifier (R e1071). TCRdb passed the public sequencing reads through fastp at Q25 and MiXCR, retaining productive beta sequences. Rows matching on CDR3 protein sequence are summarized as one entry with the most common DNA and genes. TCRdb's processing, not the authors' own work, is the source of the V and J calls. This sample gives almost 500,000 distinct CDR3 sequences in total; roughly 23% of them show up just once. The biggest ten clones account for 45% to 50% of the sample.

The CDR3 holds 16 amino acids from the cysteine to the phenylalanine. Only CDR3 DNA is held: 48 bases, read in frame from base 1. Ophthalmopathy patients had moderately to severely active disease, Clinical Activity Score of at least 3, NOSPECS grade of at least 4, and duration under 3 months. Patients with uncontrolled infections, other autoimmune diseases, pregnancy or lactation were excluded. Diagnoses were based on clinical symptoms, serum thyroxine and TRAb, thyroid ultrasound and orbital computed tomography. Ficoll-Paque density gradient centrifugation was used to isolate PBMCs from approximately 10 ml of fresh peripheral blood. Total RNA was extracted using Trizol reagent, and RNA quality was assessed on an Agilent 2100 Bioanalyzer. As concerns this clonotype: It lacks a known antigen. Possible read error: a much larger clone is one base away.

The research as a whole found: A model built on a 13 V-J signature distinguished ophthalmopathy from stable hyperthyroidism, reaching 85% to 90% sensitivity and under 84% specificity in cross-validation and 80%/75% in testing. During validation, the model predicted progression to ophthalmopathy a median of about 6.3 months ahead of onset, with around 70% sensitivity and under 85% specificity. No statistical method was used to fix the sample size in advance, and group allocation was not hidden from the investigators. Most expanded thyroid clonotypes (frequency above 0.001) were also found in blood, which suggests that blood repertoires may mirror thyroid immune responses.

The V gene is TRBV12-3 or TRBV12-4 and the J gene is TRBJ2-7; 10 junctional bases match TRBD1. The origin of this receptor is a woman between 65 and 79 years old with Graves' ophthalmopathy. The sequenced sample consisted of blood. The sequence in DNA is TGTGCCCGCAGTTTGGTTCTGGGACAGGGGCACTACGAGCAGTACTTC. It translates to CARSLVLGQGHYEQYF.